This is a list of T cell receptor beta chains from one sample in a study of beta chain features in type 1 diabetes. The data were produced by immunoSEQ multiplex PCR, yet TCRdb's version contains in-frame clones alone and is incomplete. Among hundreds of thousands of clones listed, roughly 10% were seen once. The specimen was naive CD4+ T cells from blood. These receptor sequences come from a man aged 25 to 40 with type 1 diabetes. Each CDR3 is given with its conserved first and last residue.

TRBV28	TRBJ2-5	CASSSGLEPQETQYF
TRBV6-5	TRBJ2-1	CASAWGQGINEQFF
TRBV2	TRBJ1-5	CASSDGTGLEPQHF
TRBV5-4	TRBJ2-7	CASSLGSPVYEQYF
TRBV4-3	TRBJ2-5	CASSQEREETQYF
TRBV4-1	TRBJ2-5	CASSRSFVWEISQETQYF
TRBV5-1	TRBJ1-1	CASSQQTGNTEAFF
TRBV18	TRBJ1-2	CASSPSGDYGYTF
TRBV7-8	TRBJ2-1	CASSLAVQGNEQFF
TRBV7-9	TRBJ2-1	CASSLRDNEQFF
TRBV19	TRBJ1-6	CASSRQYNSPLHF
TRBV13	TRBJ2-1	CASSQKGTGHQYEQFF
TRBV18	TRBJ2-1	CASSPDREVSDEQFF
TRBV5-1	TRBJ2-1	CASSRINEQFF
TRBV5-1	TRBJ2-2	CASSQASDTFPGELFF
TRBV6-5	TRBJ2-1	CASSSYRSSYNEQFF
TRBV13	TRBJ1-6	CASSSRQGGRSPLHF
TRBV9	TRBJ2-1	CASSGSGGQSNEQFF
TRBV9	TRBJ2-5	CASSGGFWTQETQYF
TRBV5-1	TRBJ2-7	CASSSDRGRYEQYF
TRBV7-9	TRBJ2-1	CASSLGKPQGWGNEQFF
TRBV29-1	TRBJ1-5	CSVSESSNQPQHF
TRBV27	TRBJ2-7	CASSLEAGNEQYF
TRBV2	TRBJ1-5	CASSEFPVVQPQHF
TRBV9	TRBJ2-5	CASSETGGETQYF
TRBV10-3	TRBJ1-6	CATLLDSNNSPLHF
TRBV11-2	TRBJ2-1	CASGQSTSGGNEQFF
TRBV5-6	TRBJ2-7	CASSFGQYTYEQYF
TRBV6-5	TRBJ2-5	CASSYSDRGETQYF
TRBV7-9	TRBJ2-1	CASSLTGEKFF
TRBV6-5	TRBJ1-5	CASSTGTFGNQPQHF
TRBV30	TRBJ1-1	CAWSLRMNTEAFF
TRBV29-1	TRBJ2-3	CSGTGLNTDTQYF
TRBV10-3	TRBJ1-5	CAISETSNQPQHF
TRBV19	TRBJ2-1	CASTGSHNEQFF
TRBV6-5	TRBJ1-1	CASSSGQGNTEAFF
TRBV27	TRBJ2-7	CASSFIAGGTQEQYF
TRBV6-4	TRBJ1-2	CASSDGSNYGYTF
TRBV7-9	TRBJ2-5	CASSRQETQYF
TRBV28	TRBJ1-2	CASSLRSQGDGYTF